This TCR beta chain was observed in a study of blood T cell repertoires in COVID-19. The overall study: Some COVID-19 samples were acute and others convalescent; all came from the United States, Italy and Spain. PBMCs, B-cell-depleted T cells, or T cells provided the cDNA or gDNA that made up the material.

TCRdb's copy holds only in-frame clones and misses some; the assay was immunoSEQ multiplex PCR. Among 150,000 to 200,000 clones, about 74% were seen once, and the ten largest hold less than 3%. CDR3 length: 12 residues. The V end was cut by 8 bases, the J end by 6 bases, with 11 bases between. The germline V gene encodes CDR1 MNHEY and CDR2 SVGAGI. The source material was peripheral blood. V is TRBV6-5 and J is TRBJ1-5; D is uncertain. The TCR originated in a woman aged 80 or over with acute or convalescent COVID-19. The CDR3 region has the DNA TGTGCCAGCTCTGGGCAGACTCAGCCCCAGCATTTT. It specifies CASSGQTQPQHF.